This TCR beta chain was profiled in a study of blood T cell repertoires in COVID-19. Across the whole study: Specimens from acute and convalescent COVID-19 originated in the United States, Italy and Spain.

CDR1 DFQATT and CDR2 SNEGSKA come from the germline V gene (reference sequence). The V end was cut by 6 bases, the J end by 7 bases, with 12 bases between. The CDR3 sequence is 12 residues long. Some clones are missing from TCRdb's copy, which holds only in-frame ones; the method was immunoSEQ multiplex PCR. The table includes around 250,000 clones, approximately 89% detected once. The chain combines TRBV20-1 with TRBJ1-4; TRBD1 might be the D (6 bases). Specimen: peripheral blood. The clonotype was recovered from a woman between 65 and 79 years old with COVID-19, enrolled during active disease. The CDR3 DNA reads TGCAGTGCAAGTAAGACAGGTGAAAAACTGTTTTTT. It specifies CSASKTGEKLFF.